This T cell receptor (beta chain) was captured in a study of T cells in Graves' hyperthyroidism and ophthalmopathy. This clonotype was observed a handful of times. Its antigen is not known. On the basis of clinical symptoms, serum thyroxine and TRAb, thyroid ultrasound and orbital computed tomography, diagnoses were made. Authors of the study amplified TCR beta CDR3 regions from RNA transcripts. A set of HTBI primers served as the primers for a first-round RT-PCR of the TCR CDR3. From the multiplex PCR reads, TCRdb called clonotypes with MiXCR, one entry per CDR3 protein. The profile shows some 550,000 distinct CDR3 sequences, about a sixth of them singletons. Overall study findings and caveats: Prediction of ophthalmopathy progression came a median approximately 6.6 months pre-onset. The majority of expanded thyroid clonotypes above 0.001 also appeared in blood.

The specimen sequenced was blood. The TCR originated in a woman aged 40 to 50 with Graves' ophthalmopathy.

The CDR3 reads CASSYVTFATDTQYF. The CDR3 nucleotides read TGTGCCAGCAGCTACGTGACTTTTGCGACAGATACGCAGTATTTT. The chain uses TRBV2 and TRBJ2-3; D gene ambiguous. The V gene's germline CDR1 is SNHLY and CDR2 FYNNEI. The length of the CDR3 is 15 residues. V gave up 6 bases and J gave up 3 bases, with 16 bases separating them.